This T cell receptor (beta chain) derives from a study of T cell responses to AZD1222 COVID-19 vaccine. V lost 3 bases and J lost 0, with 15 bases in between. Germline V gives CDR1 MNHNS, CDR2 SASEGT. The CDR3 is 17 residues long. With respect to this clone: The antigen is undetermined.

General study findings and limits: Reports indicate that nearly half of spike-specific TCRs are directed at unmutated variant regions.

Assay: immunoSEQ multiplex PCR; the TCRdb copy retains only in-frame clones and omits some. The repertoire holds about 140,000 clones, with more than 75% as singletons. The V and J genes are TRBV6-1 and TRBJ1-3; tentative D call: TRBD1 (5 bases). The TCR sequence derives from an adult in good health. The sample was peripheral blood, taken on day 0 of AZD1222 vaccination. CDR3 loop: CASSDLGLLLSGNTIYF. The CDR3 coding sequence is TGTGCCAGCAGTGACCTGGGACTGTTACTCTCTGGAAACACCATATATTTT.